The next 21 T cell receptor beta chains were all read from a single sample in a study of OX40 agonist ivuxolimab in advanced cancers. Measured with immunoSEQ multiplex PCR; TCRdb has only the in-frame clones, and not every one. This table has 70,000 or so clones, 87% appearing once. The sample consisted of CD4+ or CD8+ T cells sorted from blood, taken in a trial of the OX40 agonist ivuxolimab. The receptors were sampled from an adult with an advanced solid tumor such as melanoma, head and neck, liver or kidney cancer.

The chain employs TRBV7-2 and TRBJ1-1; tentative D call: TRBD1 (5 bases). The germline V gene has CDR1 SGHTA and CDR2 FQGNSA. The CDR3 is 15 amino acids. Trimming took off 7 bases at V and 1 base at J, with 16 bases between the two ends. Here the CDR3 reads CASTTSGAGNTEAFF. CDR3 DNA sequence: TGTGCCAGCACCACATCCGGGGCTGGGAACACTGAAGCTTTCTTT. Supplemented by reference TRBV7-2 and TRBJ1-1, the full variable domain reads GAGVSQSPSNKVTEKGKDVELRCDPISGHTALYWYRQSLGQGLEFLIYFQGNSAPDKSGLPSDRFSAERTGGSVSTLTIQRTQQEDSAVYLCASTTSGAGNTEAFFGQGTRLTVV.

V and J are TRBV10-3 and TRBJ2-5; possible D gene TRBD2, 5 bases. Germline V lookup: CDR1 ENHRY, CDR2 SYGVKD. V lost 0 bases, J lost 4 bases, and 12 bases lay in between. The CDR3 has 15 residues. Written as DNA, the CDR3 is TGTGCCATCAGTGAGTCGGGCGAGGAGGCAGAGACCCAGTACTTC. Amino acids: CAISESGEEAETQYF.

V and J are TRBV7-2 and TRBJ2-2; tentative D call: TRBD2 (6 bases). CDR1 and CDR2 from the germline V gene are SGHTA and FQGNSA. CDR3 length: 16 residues. V lost 0 bases and J lost 4, with 12 bases in between. CDR3 amino acids: CASSLARGMSTGELFF. The CDR3 DNA follows: TGTGCCAGCAGCTTAGCGCGGGGTATGAGCACCGGGGAGCTGTTTTTT.

The chain couples TRBV25-1 to TRBJ2-7; the D call may be TRBD1 or TRBD2 (5 bases each). This CDR3 contains 13 residues. Trimming stripped 6 bases from V and 2 bases from J, with 11 bases between. The germline gives CDR1 MGHDK, CDR2 SYGVNS. The CDR3 DNA is TGTGCCAGCAGGGGGACGGAAACCTACGAGCAGTACTTC. This encodes CASRGTETYEQYF.

The chain carries TRBV9 and TRBJ1-2; maybe TRBD1 (6 bases). The V gene lost 0 bases and the J gene lost 4 bases, with 10 bases spanning the gap. Germline values: CDR1 SGDLS, CDR2 YYNGEE. The CDR3 is 14 amino acids. CDR3 in DNA: TGTGCCAGCAGCGTAGACGACAGGACCTATGGCTACACCTTC. Amino acids: CASSVDDRTYGYTF.

This clone appeared once. This rearrangement joins TRBV7-9 to TRBJ2-1; D is uncertain. This CDR3 is built from 14 residues. Germline lookup yields CDR1 SEHNR and CDR2 FQNEAQ (reference sequence). The V end lost 0 bases, the J end lost 4 bases, and 7 bases lay between the germline ends. CDR3 region: CASSLAGPYNEQFF. The CDR3 DNA reads as TGTGCCAGCAGCTTAGCGGGTCCGTACAATGAGCAGTTCTTC.

This clone was seen a few times. The rearrangement links TRBV19 to TRBJ1-6, with 7 bases matching TRBD1. The V and J ends lost 5 bases and 4 bases, in that order; junction bases with no gene match: 5. The CDR3 is made up of 15 amino acids. CDR1 is LNHDA, CDR2 SQIVND, per germline (reference sequence). The CDR3: CASSPWTGYNSPLHF. In nucleotides, the CDR3 is TGTGCCAGTAGTCCCTGGACAGGTTATAATTCACCCCTCCACTTT.

The CDR3 protein is CASHRSNQPQHF. The CDR3 DNA is TGTGCCAGCCACAGGAGCAATCAGCCCCAGCATTTT. The chain recombines TRBV28 with TRBJ1-5, with D maybe TRBD1 (5 bases). V shed 8 bases and J shed 1 base, with 6 bases lying between them. Germline CDR1 reads MDHEN; CDR2 reads SYDVKM. CDR3 length equals 12 residues.

The rearrangement joins TRBV6-1 to TRBJ2-5, with TRBD1 matching 9 bases. Germline trimming cut 6 bases from V and 4 bases from J; bases unmatched to any gene: 3. The CDR3 length is 13 residues. From germline, CDR1 is MNHNS and CDR2 SASEGT. The CDR3 loop reads CASRHRGRETQYF. In DNA form, the CDR3 reads TGTGCCAGCAGACACAGGGGGCGAGAGACCCAGTACTTC.

Of note for this clone: Its ends do not fully match the called genes, so a read error is possible. The CDR3 DNA sequence: TGTGCCAGCAGTGAAAGTCTTGGCACGGATACGCAGTATTTT. Encoded protein: CASSESLGTDTQYF. This chain links TRBV6-1 with TRBJ2-3; D remains unclear. The CDR3 has 14 residues. Germline V lookup: CDR1 MNHNS, CDR2 SASEGT.

This clone was seen more than once but under ten times. The chain uses TRBV10-3 and TRBJ2-7, with 8 bases aligning to TRBD1. With V trimmed by 6 bases and J by 4 bases, 8 bases remained unmatched. Germline V gene sequence: CDR1 ENHRY, CDR2 SYGVKD. The CDR3 totals 14 residues. Here the CDR3 reads CAIRPGRQGYEQYF. The CDR3 nucleotides read TGTGCCATCAGGCCCGGGAGACAGGGGTACGAGCAGTACTTC.

The CDR3 spells CASSLRETGELFF. CDR3 coding DNA: TGTGCCAGCAGCTTGAGGGAAACCGGGGAGCTGTTTTTT. The chain has TRBV5-5 and TRBJ2-2; D gene uncertain. Trimming took 1 base from V and 5 from J, leaving 6 bases between them. The CDR3 consists of 13 residues. Germline V lookup: CDR1 SGHKS, CDR2 YYEKEE (reference sequence).

The V gene is TRBV7-8, the J gene TRBJ2-1; 7 positions agree with TRBD2. The germline CDR1 and CDR2 sequences are SGHVS and FQNEAQ. The CDR3 runs 15 residues. V shed 5 bases and J 5 bases; nucleotides not matched to a gene: 9. The CDR3 sequence is CASSPTRTSDNEQFF. The DNA for the CDR3 is TGTGCCAGCAGCCCGACCCGGACTAGTGACAATGAGCAGTTCTTC.

The chain uses TRBV23-1 and TRBJ2-7; no clear D gene. TRBV23-1 is an open reading frame whose function is uncertain. This CDR3 contains 16 residues. Deletions cut 0 bases from V and 6 bases from J, with 18 bases between. The CDR3 coding sequence is TGCGCCAGCAGTCAATCTCCCGGACGCGGTCCCGGCGAGCAGTACTTC. Translation: CASSQSPGRGPGEQYF.

The chain carries TRBV7-6 and TRBJ2-2; D remains ambiguous. This CDR3 is 12 amino acids long. The V gene's germline CDR1 is SGHVS and CDR2 FNYEAQ. V was trimmed by 3 bases and J by 5 bases, leaving 4 bases between them. The CDR3 DNA follows: TGTGCCAGCAGCTTCGTAACCGGGGAGCTGTTTTTT. It specifies CASSFVTGELFF.

The V call is TRBV6-5, the J call TRBJ2-7, with D perhaps matching TRBD2 (5 bases). CDR1 and CDR2 (germline): MNHEY, SVGAGI. This CDR3 is 14 amino acids long. With 5 bases removed from V and 0 bases from J, the gap between germline ends came to 11 bases. The CDR3 loop is CASSEGGTSYEQYF. The CDR3 region has the DNA TGTGCCAGCAGTGAGGGCGGTACCTCCTACGAGCAGTACTTC.

The chain uses TRBV6-6 and TRBJ1-5; 9 nucleotides align to TRBD1. Germline V CDR1 and CDR2: MNHNY, SVGAGI (reference sequence). J lost 3 bases, V lost 5 bases, and 5 bases had no gene match. This CDR3 has 15 amino acids. The CDR3 DNA is TGTGCCAGCAGTCGGGACAGGGCCTTCAATCAGCCCCAGCATTTT. This encodes CASSRDRAFNQPQHF.

This clone appeared a single time. This chain links TRBV7-2 with TRBJ1-2; 7 positions match TRBD1. The J segment lost 6 bases and the V segment lost 3 bases, leaving 4 bases of the junction unmatched. From germline, CDR1 is SGHTA and CDR2 FQGNSA. The CDR3 spans 13 residues. Here the CDR3 reads CASSFGTADGYTF. CDR3 sequence (DNA): TGTGCCAGCAGCTTCGGGACAGCGGATGGCTACACCTTC.

This sequence joins TRBV27 and TRBJ1-1; 9 bases agree with TRBD1. The germline gives CDR1 MNHEY, CDR2 SMNVEV (reference sequence). V shed 5 bases and J 4 bases; nucleotides not matched to a gene: 8. The CDR3 runs to 15 residues. The CDR3 coding sequence is TGTGCCAGCAGTCTACAGGGGGCTGGAGGCACTGAAGCTTTCTTT. It codes for CASSLQGAGGTEAFF.

V gene TRBV7-2 combines with J gene TRBJ2-2; tentative D call: TRBD2 (6 bases). The CDR3 length is 15 residues. V was cut by 1 base and J by 1 base, with 7 bases left in between. Germline V gene sequence: CDR1 SGHTA, CDR2 FQGNSA. The CDR3 protein is CASSLVAENTGELFF. DNA of the CDR3: TGTGCCAGCAGCTTAGTAGCGGAGAACACCGGGGAGCTGTTTTTT.

The rearrangement uses TRBV9 and TRBJ2-2, with D perhaps TRBD2 (7 bases). The CDR3 has 16 amino acids. Germline CDR1 SGDLS, CDR2 YYNGEE. V was trimmed by 0 bases and J by 1 base, leaving 10 bases between them. The CDR3 DNA reads TGTGCCAGCAGCGTAGCGGGGGGCCAGAACACCGGGGAGCTGTTTTTT. Its protein is CASSVAGGQNTGELFF.